This passage covers 5 T cell receptor beta chains from one sample sequenced in a study of T cell repertoires in cytomegalovirus infection. Their antigens remain unidentified. TCRdb itself ran the reads through MiXCR, one entry per CDR3 protein. The sample includes more than 90,000 distinct CDR3 sequences, around 10% of them seen just once. The sample taken for sequencing was PBMCs, sequenced either directly or after in vitro stimulation (not recorded which). These receptors were collected from a human donor in good health (CMV status not recorded). Some clones in this sample may be carry-over from other donors' samples.

The sample holds many counts of this clonotype. The J gene is TRBJ2-3, the V gene TRBV20-1; 10 bases are a match to TRBD2. With V trimmed by 5 bases and J by 5 bases, 16 bases remained unmatched. CDR3 length: 17 amino acids. CDR1 and CDR2 from the germline V gene are DFQATT and SNEGSKA (reference sequence). The CDR3 nucleotides read TGCAGTGCTCCTCTAGCGGGAGCCTCAGCCCGGATAGATACGCAGTATTTT. Amino acid sequence: CSAPLAGASARIDTQYF.

The chain combines TRBV12-3 or TRBV12-4 with TRBJ2-1; 8 positions match TRBD2. The CDR3 is 15 amino acids. V gave up 2 bases and J gave up 6 bases; unmatched junction bases: 6. This chain's CDR3 is CASSLQGLVVNEQFF. The CDR3 nucleotides read TGTGCCAGCAGTTTACAGGGACTAGTCGTCAATGAGCAGTTCTTC.

This clonotype has a count of ten or more. This chain links TRBV5-5 with TRBJ2-7, with D unclear. CDR3 size: 12 residues. Trimming cost V 6 bases and J 0 bases, with 7 bases left between them. Per germline, CDR1 SGHKS and CDR2 YYEKEE (reference sequence). The CDR3 sequence: CASKASSYEQYF. Here the CDR3 DNA reads TGTGCCAGCAAAGCGAGCTCCTACGAGCAGTACTTC.

The rearrangement links TRBV7-4 to TRBJ2-7; maybe TRBD1 (7 bases). Between the trimmed V and J ends, which lost 4 bases and 11 bases, there was a span of 15 bases. Germline loops: CDR1 SGHVT, CDR2 SQSDAQ. The CDR3 totals 12 residues. The CDR3 spells CASSSTGDWEYF. CDR3 coding DNA: TGTGCCAGCAGCTCAACAGGGGACTGGGAGTACTTC.

This clonotype was seen at least ten times. The rearrangement joins TRBV6-5 to TRBJ2-1; perhaps D is TRBD1 or TRBD2 (5 bases each). Trimming removed 2 bases at V and 0 bases at J, with 11 bases between. The germline gives CDR1 MNHEY, CDR2 SVGAGI. The CDR3 is made up of 16 amino acids. CDR3 protein: CASSYGTLSSYNEQFF. The DNA for the CDR3 is TGTGCCAGCAGTTACGGGACCCTGAGCTCCTACAATGAGCAGTTCTTC.